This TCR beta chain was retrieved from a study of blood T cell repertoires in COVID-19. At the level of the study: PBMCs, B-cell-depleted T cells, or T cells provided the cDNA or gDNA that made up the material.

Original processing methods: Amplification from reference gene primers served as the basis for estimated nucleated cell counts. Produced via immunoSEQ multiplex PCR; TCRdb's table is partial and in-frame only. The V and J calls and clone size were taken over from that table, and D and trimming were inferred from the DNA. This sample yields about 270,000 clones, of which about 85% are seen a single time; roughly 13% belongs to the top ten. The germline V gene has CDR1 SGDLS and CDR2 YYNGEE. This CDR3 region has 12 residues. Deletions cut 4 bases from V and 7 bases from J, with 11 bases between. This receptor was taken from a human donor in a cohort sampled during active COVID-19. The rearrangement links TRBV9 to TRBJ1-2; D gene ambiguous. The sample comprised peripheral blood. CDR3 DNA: TGTGCCAGCAGCAAATACTCGGGTGGCTACACCTTC. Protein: CASSKYSGGYTF.